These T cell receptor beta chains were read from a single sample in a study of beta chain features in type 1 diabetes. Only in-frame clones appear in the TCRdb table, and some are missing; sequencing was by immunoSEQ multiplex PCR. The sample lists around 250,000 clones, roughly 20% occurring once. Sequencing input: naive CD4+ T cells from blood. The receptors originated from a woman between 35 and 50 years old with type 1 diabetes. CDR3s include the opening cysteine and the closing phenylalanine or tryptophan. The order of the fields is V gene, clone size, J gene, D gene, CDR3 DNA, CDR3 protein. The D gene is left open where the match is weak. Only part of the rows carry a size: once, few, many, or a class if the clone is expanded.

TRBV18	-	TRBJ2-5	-	TGTGCCAGCTCACCACAGGGAGTTGGAGAGACCCAGTACTTC	CASSPQGVGETQYF
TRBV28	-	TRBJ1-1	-	TGTGCCAGCAGTCCCCAATTGGGGGCAGAGGGCACTGAAGCTTTCTTT	CASSPQLGAEGTEAFF
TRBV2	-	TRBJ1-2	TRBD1	TGTGCCAGCATACAGGGGGCGCAGAACTATGGCTACACCTTC	CASIQGAQNYGYTF
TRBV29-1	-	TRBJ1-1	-	TGCAGCGTTGAGAGGAGATTGGGCACTGAAGCTTTCTTT	CSVERRLGTEAFF
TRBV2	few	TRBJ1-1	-	TGTGCCAGCAAGGGAAATGGGGGGACTGAAGCTTTCTTT	CASKGNGGTEAFF
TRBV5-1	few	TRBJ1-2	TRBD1	TGCGCCAGCAGCGCGGGACAGGGCCTTAACTATGGCTACACCTTC	CASSAGQGLNYGYTF
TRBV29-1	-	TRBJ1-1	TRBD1	TGCAGCGTTGGGGGGACAGGGGACGGCAGGGACACTGAAGCTTTCTTT	CSVGGTGDGRDTEAFF
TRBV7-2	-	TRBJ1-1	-	TGTGCCAGCAGCTTGGAGGGTGCGGCTTTCTTT	CASSLEGAAFF
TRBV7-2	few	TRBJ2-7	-	TGTGCCAGCAGCCTTAGGACACAAGGGGAGCAGTACTTC	CASSLRTQGEQYF
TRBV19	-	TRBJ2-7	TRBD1	TGTGCCAGTAGTGGGACAGTGGACTCCTACGAGCAGTACTTC	CASSGTVDSYEQYF
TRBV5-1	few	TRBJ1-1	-	TGCGCCAGCAGCTGGGGCCCTGAAGCTTTCTTT	CASSWGPEAFF
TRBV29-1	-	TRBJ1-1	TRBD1	TGCAGCGTGGGACAGGGGAACACTGAAGCTTTCTTT	CSVGQGNTEAFF
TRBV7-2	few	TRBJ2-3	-	TGTGCCAGCAGCTTATTAATCGTCTCTAGCACAGATACGCAGTATTTT	CASSLLIVSSTDTQYF
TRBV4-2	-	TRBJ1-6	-	TGTGCCAGCAGCCAAGATCTGGCAGGGGAAAGACCCCTCCACTTT	CASSQDLAGERPLHF
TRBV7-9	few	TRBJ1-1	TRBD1	TGTGCCAGCAGCCCCGGGACAGGCCCTACGGACACTGAAGCTTTCTTT	CASSPGTGPTDTEAFF
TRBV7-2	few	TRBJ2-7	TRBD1	TGTGCCAGCAGGGGACAGGGGTCAGGCTACGAGCAGTACTTC	CASRGQGSGYEQYF
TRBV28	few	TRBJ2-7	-	TGTGCCAGCAGTTTACAGGGGCCCTACGAGCAGTACTTC	CASSLQGPYEQYF
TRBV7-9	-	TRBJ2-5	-	TGTGCCAGCAGCTCCTCCCAAGAGACCCAGTACTTC	CASSSSQETQYF
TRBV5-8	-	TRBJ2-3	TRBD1	TGTGCCAGCAGCTTTGGACAGGTCCGGACAGATACGCAGTATTTT	CASSFGQVRTDTQYF
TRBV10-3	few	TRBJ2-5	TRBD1	TGTGCCATCAGTGCCTCCAGACAGGGGGAAGAGACCCAGTACTTC	CAISASRQGEETQYF
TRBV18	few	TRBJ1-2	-	TGTGCCAGCTCACCGGCAGGGGAATTAGGTTATGGCTACACCTTC	CASSPAGELGYGYTF
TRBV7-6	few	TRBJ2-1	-	TGTGCCAGCAGCCGTGCGCACAATGAGCAGTTCTTC	CASSRAHNEQFF
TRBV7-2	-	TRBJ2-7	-	TGTGCCAGCAGCGGGGAGGCGGGACCGCTATACGAGCAGTACTTC	CASSGEAGPLYEQYF
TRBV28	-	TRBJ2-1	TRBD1	TGTGCCAGCAGTTCTCCGACAGGGTGGGGCAATGAGCAGTTCTTC	CASSSPTGWGNEQFF
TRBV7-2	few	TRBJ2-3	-	TGTGCCAGCAGCTTAATCGGCGGGGCGAATTCAGATACGCAGTATTTT	CASSLIGGANSDTQYF
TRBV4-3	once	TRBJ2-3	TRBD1	TGCGCCAGCAGCCAAAGAGCACCGGGACAGGGGGCAGATACGCAGTATTTT	CASSQRAPGQGADTQYF